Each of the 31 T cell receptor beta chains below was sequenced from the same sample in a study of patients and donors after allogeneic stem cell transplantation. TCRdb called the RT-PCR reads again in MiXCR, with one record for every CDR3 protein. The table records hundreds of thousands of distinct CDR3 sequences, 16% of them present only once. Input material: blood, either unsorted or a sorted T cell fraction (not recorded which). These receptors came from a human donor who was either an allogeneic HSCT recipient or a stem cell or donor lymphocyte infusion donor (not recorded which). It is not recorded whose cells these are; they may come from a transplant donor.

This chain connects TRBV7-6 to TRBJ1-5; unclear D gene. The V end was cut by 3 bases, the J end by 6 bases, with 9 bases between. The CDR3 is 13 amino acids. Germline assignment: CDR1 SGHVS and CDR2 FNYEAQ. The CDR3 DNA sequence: TGTGCCAGCAGCTTGAGGGTTAGTCAGCCCCAGCATTTT. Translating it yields CASSLRVSQPQHF. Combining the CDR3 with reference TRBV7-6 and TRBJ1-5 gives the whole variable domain GAGVSQSPRYKVTKRGQDVALRCDPISGHVSLYWYRQALGQGPEFLTYFNYEAQQDKSGLPNDRFSAERPEGSISTLTIQRTEQRDSAMYRCASSLRVSQPQHFGDGTRLSIL.

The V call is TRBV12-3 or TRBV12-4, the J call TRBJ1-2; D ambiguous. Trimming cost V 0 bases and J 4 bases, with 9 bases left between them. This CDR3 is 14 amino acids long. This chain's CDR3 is CASSLAVQTYGYTF. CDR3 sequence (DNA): TGTGCCAGCAGTTTAGCCGTACAGACCTATGGCTACACCTTC.

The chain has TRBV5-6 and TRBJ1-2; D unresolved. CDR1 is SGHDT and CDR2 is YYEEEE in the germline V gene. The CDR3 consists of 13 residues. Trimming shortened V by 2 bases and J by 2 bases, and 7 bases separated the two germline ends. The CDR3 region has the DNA TGTGCCAGCAGCTTTGCGGGGAACTATGGCTACACCTTC. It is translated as CASSFAGNYGYTF. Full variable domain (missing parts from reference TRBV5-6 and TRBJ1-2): DAGVTQSPTHLIKTRGQQVTLRCSPKSGHDTVSWYQQALGQGPQFIFQYYEEEERQRGNFPDRFSGHQFPNYSSELNVNALLLGDSALYLCASSFAGNYGYTFGSGTRLTVV.

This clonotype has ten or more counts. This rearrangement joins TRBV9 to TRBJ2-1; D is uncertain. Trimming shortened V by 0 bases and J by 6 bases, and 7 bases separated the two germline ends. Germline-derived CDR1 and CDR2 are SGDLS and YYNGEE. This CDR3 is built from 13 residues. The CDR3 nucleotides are TGTGCCAGCAGCGTAGCTCAGGTCAATGAGCAGTTCTTC. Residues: CASSVAQVNEQFF.

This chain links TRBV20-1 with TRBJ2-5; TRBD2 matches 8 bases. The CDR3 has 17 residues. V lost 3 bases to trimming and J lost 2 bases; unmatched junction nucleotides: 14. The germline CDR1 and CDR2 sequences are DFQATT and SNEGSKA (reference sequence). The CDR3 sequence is CSASYSRSGSLQETQYF. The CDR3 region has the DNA TGCAGTGCTAGCTACTCTAGGAGCGGGAGTCTTCAAGAGACCCAGTACTTC.

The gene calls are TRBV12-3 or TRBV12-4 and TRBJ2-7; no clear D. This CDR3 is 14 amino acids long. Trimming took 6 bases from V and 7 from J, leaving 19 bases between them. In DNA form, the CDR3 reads TGTGCCAGCAGAGCCGACTCCTGGCGAAGGGAGCAGTACTTC. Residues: CASRADSWRREQYF.

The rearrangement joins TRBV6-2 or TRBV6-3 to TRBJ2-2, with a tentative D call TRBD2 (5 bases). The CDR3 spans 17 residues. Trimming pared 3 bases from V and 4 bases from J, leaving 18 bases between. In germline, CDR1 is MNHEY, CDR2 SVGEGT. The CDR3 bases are TGTGCCAGCAGTTATGCAGCGGTTGGGTCTGGCACCGGGGAGCTGTTTTTT. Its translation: CASSYAAVGSGTGELFF.

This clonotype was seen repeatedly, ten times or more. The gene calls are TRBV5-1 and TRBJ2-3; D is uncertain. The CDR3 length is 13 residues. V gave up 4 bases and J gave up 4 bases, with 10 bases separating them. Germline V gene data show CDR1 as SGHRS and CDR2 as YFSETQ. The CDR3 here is CASSVDLADTQYF. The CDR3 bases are TGCGCCAGCAGCGTGGATCTGGCAGATACGCAGTATTTT.

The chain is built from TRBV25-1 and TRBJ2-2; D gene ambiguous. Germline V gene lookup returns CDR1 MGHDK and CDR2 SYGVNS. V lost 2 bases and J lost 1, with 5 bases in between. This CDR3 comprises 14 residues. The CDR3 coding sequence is TGTGCCAGCAGTGAACAAAGGAACACCGGGGAGCTGTTTTTT. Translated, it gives CASSEQRNTGELFF. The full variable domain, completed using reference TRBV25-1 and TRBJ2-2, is EADIYQTPRYLVIGTGKKITLECSQTMGHDKMYWYQQDPGMELHLIHYSYGVNSTEKGDLSSESTVSRIRTEHFPLTLESARPSHTSQYLCASSEQRNTGELFFGEGSRLTVL.

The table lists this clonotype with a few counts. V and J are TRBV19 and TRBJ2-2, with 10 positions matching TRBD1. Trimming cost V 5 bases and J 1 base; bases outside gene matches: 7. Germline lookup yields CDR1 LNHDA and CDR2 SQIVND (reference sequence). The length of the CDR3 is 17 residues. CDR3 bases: TGTGCCAGTAGTTCCAAAAGGGACAGGGGGAACACCGGGGAGCTGTTTTTT. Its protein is CASSSKRDRGNTGELFF.

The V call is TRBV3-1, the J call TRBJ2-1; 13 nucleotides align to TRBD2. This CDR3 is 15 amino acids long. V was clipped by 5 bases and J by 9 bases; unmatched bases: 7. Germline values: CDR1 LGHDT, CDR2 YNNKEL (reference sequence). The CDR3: CASSVGTSGVAEQFF. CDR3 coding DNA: TGTGCCAGCAGCGTCGGGACTAGCGGGGTTGCTGAGCAGTTCTTC.

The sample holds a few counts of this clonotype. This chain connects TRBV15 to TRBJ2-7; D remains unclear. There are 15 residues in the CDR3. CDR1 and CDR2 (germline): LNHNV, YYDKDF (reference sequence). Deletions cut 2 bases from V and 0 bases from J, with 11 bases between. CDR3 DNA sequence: TGTGCCACCAGCAGAAATACCGGGTTCTCCTACGAGCAGTACTTC. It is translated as CATSRNTGFSYEQYF.

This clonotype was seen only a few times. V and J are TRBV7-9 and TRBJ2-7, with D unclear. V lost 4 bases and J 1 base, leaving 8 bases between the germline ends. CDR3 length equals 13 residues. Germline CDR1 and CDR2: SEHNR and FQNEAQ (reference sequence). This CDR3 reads CASSYDGSYEQYF. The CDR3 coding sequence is TGTGCCAGCAGCTACGACGGGTCCTACGAGCAGTACTTC.

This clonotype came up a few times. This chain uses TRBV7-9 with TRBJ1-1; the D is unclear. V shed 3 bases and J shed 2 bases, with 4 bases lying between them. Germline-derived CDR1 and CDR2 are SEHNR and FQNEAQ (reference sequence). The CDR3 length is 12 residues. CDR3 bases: TGTGCCAGCAGCTTGGATAACACTGAAGCTTTCTTT. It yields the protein CASSLDNTEAFF.

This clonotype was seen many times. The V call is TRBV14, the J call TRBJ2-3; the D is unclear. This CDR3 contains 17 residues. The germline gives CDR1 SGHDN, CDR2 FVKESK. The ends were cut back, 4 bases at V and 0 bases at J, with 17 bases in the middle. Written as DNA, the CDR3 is TGTGCCAGCAGCCCGTCGGATTACTACACCAGCACAGATACGCAGTATTTT. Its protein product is CASSPSDYYTSTDTQYF.

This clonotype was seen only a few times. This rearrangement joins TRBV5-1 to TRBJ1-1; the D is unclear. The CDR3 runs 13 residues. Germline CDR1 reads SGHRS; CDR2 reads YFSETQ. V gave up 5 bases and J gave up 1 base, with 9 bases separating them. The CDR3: CASRTVGNTEAFF. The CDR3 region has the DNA TGCGCCAGCAGGACCGTGGGGAACACTGAAGCTTTCTTT.

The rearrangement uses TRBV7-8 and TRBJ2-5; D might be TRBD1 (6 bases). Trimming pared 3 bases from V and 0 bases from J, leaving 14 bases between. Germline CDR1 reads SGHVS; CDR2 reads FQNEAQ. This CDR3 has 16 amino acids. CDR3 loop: CASSFGQRTYQETQYF. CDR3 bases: TGTGCCAGCAGCTTTGGACAGCGAACGTACCAAGAGACCCAGTACTTC.

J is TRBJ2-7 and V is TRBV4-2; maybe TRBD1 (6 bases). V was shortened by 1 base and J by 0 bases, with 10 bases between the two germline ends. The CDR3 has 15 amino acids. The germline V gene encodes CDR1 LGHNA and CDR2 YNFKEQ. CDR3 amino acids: CASSQATGSSYEQYF. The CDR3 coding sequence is TGTGCCAGCAGCCAAGCAACAGGGAGCTCCTACGAGCAGTACTTC.

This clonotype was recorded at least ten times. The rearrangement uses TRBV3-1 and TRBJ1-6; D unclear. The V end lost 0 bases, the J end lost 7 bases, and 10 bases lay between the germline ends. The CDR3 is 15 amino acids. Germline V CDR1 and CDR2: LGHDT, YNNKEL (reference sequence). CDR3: CASSQDIGSNSPLHF. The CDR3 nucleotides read TGTGCCAGCAGCCAAGATATAGGGAGCAATTCACCCCTCCACTTT.

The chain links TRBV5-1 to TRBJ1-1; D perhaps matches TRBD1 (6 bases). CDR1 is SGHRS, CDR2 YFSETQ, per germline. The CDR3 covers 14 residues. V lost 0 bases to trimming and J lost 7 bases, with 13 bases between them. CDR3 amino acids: CASSLAGGQDEAFF. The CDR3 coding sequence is TGCGCCAGCAGCTTGGCCGGGGGCCAGGATGAAGCTTTCTTT.

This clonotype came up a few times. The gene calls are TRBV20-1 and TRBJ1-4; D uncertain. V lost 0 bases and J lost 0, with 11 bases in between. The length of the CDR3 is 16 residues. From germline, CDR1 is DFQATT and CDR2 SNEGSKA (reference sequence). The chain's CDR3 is CSARDLTRATNEKLFF. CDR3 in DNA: TGCAGTGCTAGAGATCTCACGAGAGCAACTAATGAAAAACTGTTTTTT.

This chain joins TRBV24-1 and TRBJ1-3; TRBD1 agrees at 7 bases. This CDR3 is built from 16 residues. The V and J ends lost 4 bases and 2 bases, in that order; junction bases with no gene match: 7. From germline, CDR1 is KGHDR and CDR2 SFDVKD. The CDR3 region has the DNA TGTGCCACCAGTGACCCCACAGACAGGGCTGGAAACACCATATATTTT. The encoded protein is CATSDPTDRAGNTIYF.

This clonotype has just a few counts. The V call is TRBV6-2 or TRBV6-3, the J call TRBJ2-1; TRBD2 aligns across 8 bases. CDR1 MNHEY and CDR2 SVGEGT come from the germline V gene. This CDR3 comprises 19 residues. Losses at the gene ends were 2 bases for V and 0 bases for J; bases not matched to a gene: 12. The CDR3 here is CASSYGVAGFVSSYNEQFF. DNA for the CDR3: TGTGCCAGCAGTTACGGAGTAGCGGGGTTTGTTAGCTCCTACAATGAGCAGTTCTTC.

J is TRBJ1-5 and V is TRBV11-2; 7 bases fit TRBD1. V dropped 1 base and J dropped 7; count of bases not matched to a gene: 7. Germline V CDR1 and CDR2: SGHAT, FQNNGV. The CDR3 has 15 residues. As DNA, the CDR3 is TGTGCCAGCAGCTTAGGCGACAGGGCGGGCCAGCCCCAGCATTTT. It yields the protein CASSLGDRAGQPQHF.

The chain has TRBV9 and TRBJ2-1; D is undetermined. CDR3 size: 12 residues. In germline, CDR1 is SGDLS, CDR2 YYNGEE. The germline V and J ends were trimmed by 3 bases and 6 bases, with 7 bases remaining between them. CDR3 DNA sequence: TGTGCCAGCAGCGAAATAACCAATGAGCAGTTCTTC. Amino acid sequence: CASSEITNEQFF.

The CDR3: CASSQGSSLEAFF. DNA for the CDR3: TGCGCCAGCAGCCAAGGTTCATCTCTTGAAGCTTTCTTT. The chain employs TRBV4-1 and TRBJ1-1; D is unclear. V lost 1 base, J lost 7 bases, and 10 bases lay in between. Germline CDR1 reads MGHRA; CDR2 reads YSYEKL. The CDR3 has 13 residues.

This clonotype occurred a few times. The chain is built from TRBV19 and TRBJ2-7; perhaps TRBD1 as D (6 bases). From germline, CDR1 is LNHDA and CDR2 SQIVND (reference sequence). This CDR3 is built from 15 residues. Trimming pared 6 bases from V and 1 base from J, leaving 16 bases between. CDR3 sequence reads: CASRPPGQTSYEQYF. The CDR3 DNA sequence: TGTGCCAGTAGACCCCCCGGACAGACTTCCTACGAGCAGTACTTC.

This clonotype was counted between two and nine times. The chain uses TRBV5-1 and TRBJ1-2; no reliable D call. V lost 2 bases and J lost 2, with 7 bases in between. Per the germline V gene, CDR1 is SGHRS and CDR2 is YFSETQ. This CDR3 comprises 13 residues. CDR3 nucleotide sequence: TGCGCCAGCAGCTTCGAGGAAAACTATGGCTACACCTTC. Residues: CASSFEENYGYTF.

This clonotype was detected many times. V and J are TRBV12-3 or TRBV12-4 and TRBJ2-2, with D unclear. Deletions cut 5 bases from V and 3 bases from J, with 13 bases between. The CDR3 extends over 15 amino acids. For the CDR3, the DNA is TGTGCCAGCAGTCCTTCGTGGGCCTACACCGGGGAGCTGTTTTTT. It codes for CASSPSWAYTGELFF.

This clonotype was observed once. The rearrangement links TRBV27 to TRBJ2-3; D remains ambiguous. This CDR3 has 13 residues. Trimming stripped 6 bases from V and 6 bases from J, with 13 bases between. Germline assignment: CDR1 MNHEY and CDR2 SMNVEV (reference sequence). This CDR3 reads CASRRPYSDTQYF. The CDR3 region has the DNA TGTGCCAGCAGGAGGCCCTATAGCGATACGCAGTATTTT.

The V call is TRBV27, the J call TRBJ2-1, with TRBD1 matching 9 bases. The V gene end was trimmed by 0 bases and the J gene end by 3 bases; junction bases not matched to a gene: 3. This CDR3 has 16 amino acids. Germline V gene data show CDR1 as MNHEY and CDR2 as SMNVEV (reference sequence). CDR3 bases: TGTGCCAGCAGTTTATCGGGACAGGGTAACTACAATGAGCAGTTCTTC. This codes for CASSLSGQGNYNEQFF.